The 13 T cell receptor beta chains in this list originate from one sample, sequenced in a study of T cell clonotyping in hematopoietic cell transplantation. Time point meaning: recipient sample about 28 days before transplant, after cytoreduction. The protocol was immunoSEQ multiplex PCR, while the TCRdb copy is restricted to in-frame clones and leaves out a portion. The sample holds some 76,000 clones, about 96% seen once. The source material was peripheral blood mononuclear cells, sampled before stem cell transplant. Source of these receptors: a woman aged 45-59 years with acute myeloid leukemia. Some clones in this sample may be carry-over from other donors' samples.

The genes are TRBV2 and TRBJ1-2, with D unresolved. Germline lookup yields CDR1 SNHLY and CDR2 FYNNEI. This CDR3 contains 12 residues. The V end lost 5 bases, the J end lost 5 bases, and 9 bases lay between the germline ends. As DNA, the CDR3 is TGTGCCAGCAGTCCGGGTGGATATGGCTACACCTTC. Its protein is CASSPGGYGYTF. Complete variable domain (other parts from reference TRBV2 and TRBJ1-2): EPEVTQTPSHQVTQMGQEVILRCVPISNHLYFYWYRQILGQKVEFLVSFYNNEISEKSEIFDDQFSVERPDGSNFTLKIRSTKLEDSAMYFCASSPGGYGYTFGSGTRLTVV.

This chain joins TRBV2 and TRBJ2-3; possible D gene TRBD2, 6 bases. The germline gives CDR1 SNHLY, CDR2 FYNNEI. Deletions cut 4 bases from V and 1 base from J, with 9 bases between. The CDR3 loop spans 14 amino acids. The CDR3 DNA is TGTGCCAGCAGTGCGGAGGGGCGCACAGATACGCAGTATTTT. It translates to CASSAEGRTDTQYF.

In DNA, the CDR3 is TGCAGCGTTGAGCAGGGGAACGCACAAGGCTACACCTTC. Translating gives CSVEQGNAQGYTF. The gene calls are TRBV29-1 and TRBJ1-2; possibly TRBD1 for D (6 bases). Germline-derived CDR1 and CDR2 are SQVTM and ANQGSEA. V dropped 3 bases and J dropped 8 bases, with 16 bases sitting between them. This CDR3 has 13 residues.

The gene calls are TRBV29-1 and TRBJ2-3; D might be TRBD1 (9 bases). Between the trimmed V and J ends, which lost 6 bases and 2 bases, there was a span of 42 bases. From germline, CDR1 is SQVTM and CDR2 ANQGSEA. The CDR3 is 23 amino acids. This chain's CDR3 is CSVTGGGLDASGLTMIPTDTQYF. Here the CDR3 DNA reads TGCAGCGTCACAGGGGGCGGGCTGGATGCTAGCGGGTTGACCATGATCCCCACAGATACGCAGTATTTT.

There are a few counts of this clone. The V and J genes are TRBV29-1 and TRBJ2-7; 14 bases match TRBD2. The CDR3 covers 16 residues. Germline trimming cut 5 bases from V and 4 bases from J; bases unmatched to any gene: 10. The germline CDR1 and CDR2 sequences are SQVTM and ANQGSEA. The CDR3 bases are TGCAGCGTTTGTTTTCTAGGGACTAGCGGGAGATACGAGCAGTACTTC. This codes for CSVCFLGTSGRYEQYF.

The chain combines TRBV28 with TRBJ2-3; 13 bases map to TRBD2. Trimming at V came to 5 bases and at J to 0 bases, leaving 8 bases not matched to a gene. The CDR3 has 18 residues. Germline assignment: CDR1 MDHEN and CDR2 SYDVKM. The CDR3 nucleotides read TGTGCCAGCAGTCCCGGACTAGCGGGGGCCCCCAGCACAGATACGCAGTATTTT. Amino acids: CASSPGLAGAPSTDTQYF.

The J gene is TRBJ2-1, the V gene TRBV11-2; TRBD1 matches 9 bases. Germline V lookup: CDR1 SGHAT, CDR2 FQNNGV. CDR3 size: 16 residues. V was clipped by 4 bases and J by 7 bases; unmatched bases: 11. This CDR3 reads CASSWEGTGSENEQFF. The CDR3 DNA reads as TGTGCCAGCAGCTGGGAAGGGACAGGGAGCGAGAATGAGCAGTTCTTC.

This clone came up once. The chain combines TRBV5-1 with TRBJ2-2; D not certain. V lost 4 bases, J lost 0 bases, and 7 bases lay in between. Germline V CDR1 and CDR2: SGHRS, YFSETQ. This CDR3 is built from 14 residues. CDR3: CASSPQANTGELFF. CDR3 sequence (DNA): TGCGCCAGCAGCCCCCAGGCGAACACCGGGGAGCTGTTTTTT.

CDR3 DNA: TGCGCCAGCAGCTTGGTTTCTCGGACGGAGGGAGCTTTCTTT. This codes for CASSLVSRTEGAFF. The J gene is TRBJ1-1, the V gene TRBV5-1; D is undetermined. V was trimmed by 0 bases and J by 10 bases, leaving 16 bases between them. The CDR3 is 14 amino acids. Looked up from germline, CDR1 is SGHRS and CDR2 is YFSETQ.

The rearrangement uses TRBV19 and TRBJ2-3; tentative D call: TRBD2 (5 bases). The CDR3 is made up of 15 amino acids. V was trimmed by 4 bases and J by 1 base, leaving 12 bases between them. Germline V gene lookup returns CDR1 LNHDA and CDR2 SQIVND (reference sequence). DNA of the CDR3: TGTGCCAGTAGTAGCCTGGGAGTGGGCACAGATACGCAGTATTTT. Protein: CASSSLGVGTDTQYF.

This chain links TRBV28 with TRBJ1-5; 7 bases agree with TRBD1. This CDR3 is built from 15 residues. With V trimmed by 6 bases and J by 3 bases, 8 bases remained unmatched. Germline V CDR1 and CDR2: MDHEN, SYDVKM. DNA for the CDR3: TGTGCCAGCAGGCCGAAGACAGGGCTCAATCAGCCCCAGCATTTT. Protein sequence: CASRPKTGLNQPQHF.

CDR3 in DNA: TGTGCCACGACAGGGGCGAGCGAGCAGTACTTC. It codes for CATTGASEQYF. V gene TRBV2 combines with J gene TRBJ2-7; TRBD1 agrees at 8 bases. The CDR3 has 11 amino acids. The trim removed 10 bases at V and 6 bases at J, leaving 5 bases unmatched. CDR1 and CDR2 (germline): SNHLY, FYNNEI.

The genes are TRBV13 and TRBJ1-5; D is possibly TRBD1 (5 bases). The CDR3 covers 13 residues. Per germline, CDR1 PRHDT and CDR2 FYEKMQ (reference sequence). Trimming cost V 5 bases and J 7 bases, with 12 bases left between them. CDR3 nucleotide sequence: TGTGCCAGCAGCCCCGGCAGGGCCCAGCCCCAGCATTTT. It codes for CASSPGRAQPQHF.